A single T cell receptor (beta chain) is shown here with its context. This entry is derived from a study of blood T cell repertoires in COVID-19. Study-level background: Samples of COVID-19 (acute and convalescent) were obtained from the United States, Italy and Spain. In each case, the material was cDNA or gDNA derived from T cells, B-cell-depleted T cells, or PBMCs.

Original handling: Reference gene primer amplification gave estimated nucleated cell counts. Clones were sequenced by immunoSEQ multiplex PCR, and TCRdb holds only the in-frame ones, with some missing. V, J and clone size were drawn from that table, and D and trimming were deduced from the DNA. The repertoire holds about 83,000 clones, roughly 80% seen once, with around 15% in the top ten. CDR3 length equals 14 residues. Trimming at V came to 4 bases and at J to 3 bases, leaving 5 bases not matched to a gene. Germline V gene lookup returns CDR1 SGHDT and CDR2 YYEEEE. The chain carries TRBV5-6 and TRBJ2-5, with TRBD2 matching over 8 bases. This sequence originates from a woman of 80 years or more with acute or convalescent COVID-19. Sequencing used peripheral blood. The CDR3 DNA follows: TGTGCCAGCAGCCGGAGGGGACTAGAAGAGACCCAGTACTTC. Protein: CASSRRGLEETQYF.